This TCR beta chain stems from a study of CD8 T cells in Susac syndrome. This clonotype was seen only once. RNA was extracted with the RNeasy kit, and a quantity of roughly 0.5 to 1 ug was reverse transcribed using random hexamers. Multiplex PCR with immunoSEQ amplified the TCR beta CDR3 across 54 Vbeta and 13 Jbeta. TCRdb itself ran the immunoSEQ multiplex PCR reads through MiXCR, one entry per CDR3 protein. The sample holds 100,000 to 150,000 distinct CDR3 sequences, 94% seen once. The trim removed 0 bases at V and 2 bases at J, leaving 9 bases unmatched. This CDR3 region has 17 residues. Germline values: CDR1 SGHAT, CDR2 FQNNGV.

The chain links TRBV11-2 to TRBJ2-7; 8 nucleotides agree with TRBD2. The specimen was CD4+ T cells from PBMCs. This receptor was identified in a human donor in good health. The CDR3: CASSLDDAREGTYEQYF. The CDR3 region has the DNA TGTGCCAGCAGCTTAGATGACGCTCGGGAGGGGACCTACGAGCAGTACTTC.